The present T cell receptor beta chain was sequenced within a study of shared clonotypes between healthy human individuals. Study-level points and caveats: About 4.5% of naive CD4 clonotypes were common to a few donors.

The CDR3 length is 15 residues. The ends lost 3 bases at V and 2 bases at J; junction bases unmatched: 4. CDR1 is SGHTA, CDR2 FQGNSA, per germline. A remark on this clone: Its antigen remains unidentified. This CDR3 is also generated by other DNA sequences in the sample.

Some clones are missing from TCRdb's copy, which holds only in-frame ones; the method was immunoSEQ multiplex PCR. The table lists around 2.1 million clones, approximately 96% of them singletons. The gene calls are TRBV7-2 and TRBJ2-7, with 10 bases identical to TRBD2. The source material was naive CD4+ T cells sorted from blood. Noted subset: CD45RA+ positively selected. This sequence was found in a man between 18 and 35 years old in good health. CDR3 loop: CASSLTGLAAYEQYF. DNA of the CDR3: TGTGCCAGCAGCTTGACTGGACTAGCGGCCTACGAGCAGTACTTC.